The next 10 T cell receptor beta chains were all read from a single sample in a study of T-cell memory formation after mild COVID-19. TCRdb redid the calling of the 5' RACE reads with MiXCR, one entry per CDR3 protein. The sample records 200,000 to 250,000 distinct CDR3 sequences, about 16% being singletons. The specimen sequenced was PBMCs or a T cell subset sorted from them (not recorded which). The receptors originated from a young man who had mild COVID-19 (a few samples of this study predate the infection). Cell type and time point are not known.

CDR3: CSANMDRLNYGYTF. The CDR3, as DNA: TGCAGTGCCAATATGGACCGGTTAAACTATGGCTACACCTTC. The V and J genes are TRBV20-1 and TRBJ1-2; unclear D gene. The CDR3 has 14 amino acids. The V end lost 6 bases, the J end lost 2 bases, and 16 bases lay between the germline ends. Per the germline V gene, CDR1 is DFQATT and CDR2 is SNEGSKA (reference sequence).

This chain uses TRBV5-1 with TRBJ2-3; 10 bases match TRBD1. Trimming took 5 bases from V and 7 from J; bases not matched to a gene: 13. The CDR3 runs 16 residues. CDR1 and CDR2 (germline): SGHRS, YFSETQ. This CDR3 is CASSRGTGDGTYTQYF. CDR3 coding DNA: TGCGCCAGCAGTCGAGGGACAGGGGACGGGACATATACGCAGTATTTT.

This clonotype was observed a handful of times. The genes are TRBV18 and TRBJ1-3; D is possibly TRBD1 (6 bases). This CDR3 has 16 amino acids. CDR1 and CDR2 from the germline V gene are KGHSH and LQKENI. Trimming pared 2 bases from V and 3 bases from J, leaving 14 bases between. The CDR3 sequence: CASSPGTSTIGNTIYF. The DNA of the CDR3 is TGTGCCAGCTCACCAGGGACATCGACTATTGGAAACACCATATATTTT.

This clonotype was found a few times. The chain has TRBV5-1 and TRBJ2-2; D possibly corresponds to TRBD2 (6 bases). Trimming removed 8 bases from V and 5 bases from J, with 16 bases in between. CDR1 is SGHRS, CDR2 YFSETQ, per germline. The CDR3 has 14 amino acids. The CDR3 nucleotides are TGCGCCAGTACCCGGGGGACTCGAACCGGGGAGCTGTTTTTT. Its translation is CASTRGTRTGELFF.

This clonotype occurred a few times. The J gene is TRBJ2-3, the V gene TRBV14; maybe TRBD1 (7 bases). Trimming took 4 bases from V and 1 from J, leaving 15 bases between them. The CDR3 loop spans 16 amino acids. Germline CDR1 is SGHDN and CDR2 is FVKESK. The CDR3, as DNA: TGTGCCAGCAGCCCCTTGGGAGGACAGGGCACAGATACGCAGTATTTT. Translation gives CASSPLGGQGTDTQYF.

In this sample, this clonotype turned up a few times. The rearrangement uses TRBV4-3 and TRBJ2-4, with 8 bases aligning to TRBD1. CDR1 and CDR2 (germline): LGHNA, YSLEER. Unmatched junction bases numbered 11, after V lost 4 bases and J lost 9 bases. This CDR3 contains 15 residues. In DNA, the CDR3 is TGCGCCAGCAGCCGCGCAAGGACAGGGATTTCCATTCAGTACTTC. Amino acids: CASSRARTGISIQYF.

This chain uses TRBV20-1 with TRBJ1-5; D perhaps matches TRBD1 (5 bases). Trimming left V 5 bases short and J 0 bases short, with 14 bases between. The germline V gene has CDR1 DFQATT and CDR2 SNEGSKA (reference sequence). The CDR3 contains 15 residues. In DNA, the CDR3 is TGCAGTGCTTCCTGGGCGGGGGATAGCAATCAGCCCCAGCATTTT. Encoded protein: CSASWAGDSNQPQHF.

The rearrangement joins TRBV6-5 to TRBJ1-1, with TRBD1 as a possible D gene (6 bases). Trimming cost V 8 bases and J 3 bases, with 13 bases left between them. Per germline, CDR1 MNHEY and CDR2 SVGAGI. The CDR3 is made up of 13 amino acids. This chain's CDR3 is CASSASGDTEAFF. The DNA for the CDR3 is TGTGCCAGCTCTGCTTCAGGGGACACTGAAGCTTTCTTT.

The V and J genes are TRBV7-9 and TRBJ2-1, with 7 bases fitting TRBD1. The V gene's germline CDR1 is SEHNR and CDR2 FQNEAQ (reference sequence). V shed 5 bases, J shed 0 bases, and the junction held 10 bases outside the gene matches. The CDR3 has 17 residues. The chain's CDR3 is CASSPTQGQSSYNEQFF. CDR3 coding DNA: TGTGCCAGCAGCCCCACACAGGGGCAGAGCTCCTACAATGAGCAGTTCTTC.

This clonotype was seen only a few times. The chain carries TRBV6-5 and TRBJ2-3; TRBD2 aligns across 11 bases. Looked up from germline, CDR1 is MNHEY and CDR2 is SVGAGI. There are 16 residues in the CDR3. Losses at the gene ends were 0 bases for V and 5 bases for J; bases not matched to a gene: 4. The CDR3 nucleotides read TGTGCCAGCAGTTACTCCCTAGCGGGGGGACGAGATACGCAGTATTTT. As protein: CASSYSLAGGRDTQYF.